The 24 T cell receptor beta chains reported below all come from one sample, sequenced in a study of blood T cell repertoires in COVID-19. Only in-frame clones appear in the TCRdb table, and some are missing; sequencing was by immunoSEQ multiplex PCR. The repertoire has hundreds of thousands of clones, roughly 85% of them found once; the top ten carry around 2.5%. Sequenced input: peripheral blood. All receptors derive from a woman in her sixties or seventies with active or convalescent COVID-19.

V gene TRBV7-2 combines with J gene TRBJ1-2, with D possibly matching TRBD1 (5 bases). This CDR3 has 14 residues. V dropped 1 base and J dropped 5 bases, with 11 bases sitting between them. The germline gives CDR1 SGHTA, CDR2 FQGNSA. The CDR3 nucleotides read TGTGCCAGCAGCTTAGGGGGCTTGGGTTATGGCTACACCTTC. Translated: CASSLGGLGYGYTF. The full variable domain, rest sourced from reference TRBV7-2 and TRBJ1-2, is GAGVSQSPSNKVTEKGKDVELRCDPISGHTALYWYRQSLGQGLEFLIYFQGNSAPDKSGLPSDRFSAERTGGSVSTLTIQRTQQEDSAVYLCASSLGGLGYGYTFGSGTRLTVV.

This chain joins TRBV9 and TRBJ1-2; 10 nucleotides match TRBD1. The CDR3 has 15 residues. The J segment lost 4 bases and the V segment lost 3 bases, leaving 6 bases of the junction unmatched. Germline V gene lookup returns CDR1 SGDLS and CDR2 YYNGEE. The CDR3 reads CASSAIRQGAYGYTF. The CDR3 DNA reads as TGTGCCAGCAGCGCAATCCGACAGGGGGCCTATGGCTACACCTTC.

The chain joins TRBV2 to TRBJ1-2, with 7 positions matching TRBD1. Trimming cost V 6 bases and J 3 bases; bases outside gene matches: 13. From germline, CDR1 is SNHLY and CDR2 FYNNEI. This CDR3 is 16 amino acids long. CDR3 sequence (DNA): TGTGCCAGCAGCCACGAGGGGGCAGGGGCCCACTATGGCTACACCTTC. Protein sequence: CASSHEGAGAHYGYTF. Supplemented by reference TRBV2 and TRBJ1-2, the full variable domain reads EPEVTQTPSHQVTQMGQEVILRCVPISNHLYFYWYRQILGQKVEFLVSFYNNEISEKSEIFDDQFSVERPDGSNFTLKIRSTKLEDSAMYFCASSHEGAGAHYGYTFGSGTRLTVV.

V usage is TRBV11-2 and J usage is TRBJ1-1; D unclear. The ends were cut back, 5 bases at V and 1 base at J, with 14 bases in the middle. The CDR3 has 15 residues. CDR1 is SGHAT, CDR2 FQNNGV, per germline. CDR3 region: CASSRQLQENTEAFF. Here the CDR3 DNA reads TGTGCCAGCAGCCGTCAACTTCAGGAGAACACTGAAGCTTTCTTT.

J is TRBJ1-2 and V is TRBV6-5, with D maybe TRBD1 (5 bases). CDR1 and CDR2 (germline): MNHEY, SVGAGI. This CDR3 comprises 14 residues. V was pared by 2 bases and J by 4 bases, with 11 bases between. CDR3 in DNA: TGTGCCAGCAGTTACGCGGACACCACCTATGGCTACACCTTC. Translation: CASSYADTTYGYTF.

The chain has TRBV5-1 and TRBJ2-3; D is possibly TRBD1 (6 bases). V was clipped by 0 bases and J by 5 bases, with 16 bases between them. The CDR3 totals 16 residues. Per the germline V gene, CDR1 is SGHRS and CDR2 is YFSETQ. The CDR3 loop reads CASSLGQGTPKDTQYF. Here the CDR3 DNA reads TGCGCCAGCAGCTTGGGTCAGGGGACACCGAAAGATACGCAGTATTTT.

V usage is TRBV11-1 and J usage is TRBJ2-3; possible D gene TRBD1, 5 bases. The germline V gene encodes CDR1 SGHAT and CDR2 FQDESV (reference sequence). CDR3 length: 16 residues. With 7 bases removed from V and 3 bases from J, the gap between germline ends came to 20 bases. The chain's CDR3 is CASTNYGGAVTDTQYF. CDR3 sequence (DNA): TGTGCCAGCACCAACTACGGTGGGGCGGTGACAGATACGCAGTATTTT.

The chain joins TRBV5-6 to TRBJ1-3, with D unresolved. In germline, CDR1 is SGHDT, CDR2 YYEEEE. The CDR3 has 15 residues. V was pared by 1 base and J by 0 bases, with 8 bases between. The CDR3 sequence: CASSLSHSSGNTIYF. The CDR3 DNA reads as TGTGCCAGCAGCTTGTCCCACAGCTCTGGAAACACCATATATTTT.

This sequence joins TRBV2 and TRBJ1-5, with 11 nucleotides matching TRBD1. This CDR3 has 14 residues. The V gene's germline CDR1 is SNHLY and CDR2 FYNNEI. V shed 7 bases and J 4 bases; nucleotides not matched to a gene: 3. The CDR3 DNA sequence: TGTGCCAGCACAGGGACAGGGGGGAATCAGCCCCAGCATTTT. It codes for CASTGTGGNQPQHF.

This chain connects TRBV6-6 to TRBJ2-4; 7 nucleotides align to TRBD2. With 5 bases clipped from V and 7 bases from J, the junction kept 14 bases outside the gene matches. The CDR3 consists of 16 residues. Germline CDR1 is MNHNY and CDR2 is SVGAGI (reference sequence). The CDR3 region is CASSLGQSAGDNIQYF. DNA for the CDR3: TGTGCCAGCAGTCTCGGTCAATCGGCGGGAGACAACATTCAGTACTTC.

The rearrangement links TRBV7-3 to TRBJ1-5; no clear D. CDR1 and CDR2 (germline): SGHTA, FQGTGA. The V end lost 2 bases, the J end lost 4 bases, and 6 bases lay between the germline ends. The CDR3 has 13 residues. The CDR3 spells CASSLDTNQPQHF. Here the CDR3 DNA reads TGTGCCAGCAGCTTAGACACAAATCAGCCCCAGCATTTT.

The J gene is TRBJ1-6, the V gene TRBV28; the D gene is possibly TRBD1 (6 bases). This CDR3 spans 19 amino acids. The V gene lost 5 bases and the J gene lost 7 bases, with 27 bases spanning the gap. Germline V gene data show CDR1 as MDHEN and CDR2 as SYDVKM. The CDR3 is CASSPPPTGLTSWNSPLHF. The CDR3 coding sequence is TGTGCCAGCAGTCCTCCGCCGACAGGTCTCACGAGTTGGAATTCACCCCTCCACTTT.

The genes are TRBV19 and TRBJ2-6, with D possibly TRBD1 on 5 matching bases. V was shortened by 5 bases and J by 0 bases, with 11 bases between the two germline ends. CDR1 is LNHDA, CDR2 SQIVND, per germline (reference sequence). The CDR3 is 16 amino acids. The DNA of the CDR3 is TGTGCCAGTAGTCTCGGACACCGCTCTGGGGCCAACGTCCTGACTTTC. Encoded protein: CASSLGHRSGANVLTF.

The chain carries TRBV5-6 and TRBJ2-4, with 8 nucleotides matching TRBD1. The CDR3 loop spans 14 amino acids. In germline, CDR1 is SGHDT, CDR2 YYEEEE. V shed 4 bases and J 7 bases; nucleotides not matched to a gene: 7. CDR3 protein: CASSKAGGLNIQYF. CDR3 nucleotide sequence: TGTGCCAGCAGCAAAGCAGGGGGCTTGAACATTCAGTACTTC. Together with reference TRBV5-6 and TRBJ2-4, the CDR3 gives the full variable domain: DAGVTQSPTHLIKTRGQQVTLRCSPKSGHDTVSWYQQALGQGPQFIFQYYEEEERQRGNFPDRFSGHQFPNYSSELNVNALLLGDSALYLCASSKAGGLNIQYFGAGTRLSVL.

This clone was recorded a few times. This chain links TRBV14 with TRBJ2-1, with a possible D match to TRBD1 (5 bases). This CDR3 contains 13 residues. Trimming removed 2 bases at V and 10 bases at J, with 12 bases between. Germline loops: CDR1 SGHDN, CDR2 FVKESK. For the CDR3, the DNA is TGTGCCAGCAGCCAATTCGGCAGGGTCGAGCAGTTCTTC. Protein: CASSQFGRVEQFF.

The chain uses TRBV5-5 and TRBJ1-1; D is uncertain. This CDR3 spans 14 amino acids. Trimming cost V 2 bases and J 3 bases, with 11 bases left between them. Germline V gene lookup returns CDR1 SGHKS and CDR2 YYEKEE (reference sequence). The CDR3 protein is CASSFHSLDTEAFF. The CDR3 coding sequence is TGTGCCAGCAGCTTCCACAGTTTGGACACTGAAGCTTTCTTT.

This clone was counted ten times or more. This chain's CDR3 is CASSERDTQYF. CDR3 coding DNA: TGCGCCAGCAGCGAGAGGGATACGCAGTATTTT. The chain has TRBV5-1 and TRBJ2-3, with D uncertain. The CDR3 loop spans 11 amino acids. The germline CDR1 and CDR2 sequences are SGHRS and YFSETQ. V was trimmed by 4 bases and J by 6 bases, leaving 6 bases between them.

This rearrangement joins TRBV5-1 to TRBJ2-7; possibly TRBD2 for D (6 bases). From germline, CDR1 is SGHRS and CDR2 YFSETQ. This CDR3 is 14 amino acids long. Deletions cut 3 bases from V and 6 bases from J, with 16 bases between. The CDR3 coding sequence is TGCGCCAGCAGCTCCAGACTAGAAGGAGCCGAGCAGTACTTC. Translating it yields CASSSRLEGAEQYF.

The gene calls are TRBV2 and TRBJ2-1; the match to TRBD2 covers 8 bases. The V and J ends lost 4 bases and 8 bases, in that order; junction bases with no gene match: 4. The CDR3 runs to 13 residues. Germline V gene data show CDR1 as SNHLY and CDR2 as FYNNEI. CDR3 sequence: CASSVQRGYEQFF. The CDR3 bases are TGTGCCAGCAGTGTTCAGCGGGGGTATGAGCAGTTCTTC. The full variable domain, with the rest looked up from reference TRBV2 and TRBJ2-1, is EPEVTQTPSHQVTQMGQEVILRCVPISNHLYFYWYRQILGQKVEFLVSFYNNEISEKSEIFDDQFSVERPDGSNFTLKIRSTKLEDSAMYFCASSVQRGYEQFFGPGTRLTVL.

The table lists this clone with a count of one. V usage is TRBV6-4 and J usage is TRBJ2-3; D is perhaps TRBD1 (6 bases). Germline V CDR1 and CDR2: MRHNA, SNTAGT. The CDR3 totals 15 residues. Deletions cut 2 bases from V and 4 bases from J, with 13 bases between. CDR3 region: CASSDKGELSDTQYF. CDR3 nucleotides: TGTGCCAGCAGTGACAAGGGGGAGCTTTCAGATACGCAGTATTTT.

V is TRBV28 and J is TRBJ2-1; D call uncertain. There are 15 residues in the CDR3. V was shortened by 2 bases and J by 0 bases, with 8 bases between the two germline ends. Germline V lookup: CDR1 MDHEN, CDR2 SYDVKM. CDR3 sequence: CASSLNTHSYNEQFF. The CDR3 DNA follows: TGTGCCAGCAGTTTAAACACCCACTCCTACAATGAGCAGTTCTTC.

The V and J genes are TRBV19 and TRBJ1-2, with D maybe TRBD1 (6 bases). CDR3 length equals 15 residues. Germline V lookup: CDR1 LNHDA, CDR2 SQIVND (reference sequence). V was cut by 6 bases and J by 4 bases, with 18 bases left in between. The CDR3 protein is CASSDRIRDAYGYTF. DNA for the CDR3: TGTGCCAGTAGCGACAGGATCCGAGATGCCTATGGCTACACCTTC. The full variable domain, in which reference TRBV19 and TRBJ1-2 provide the parts outside the CDR3, is DGGITQSPKYLFRKEGQNVTLSCEQNLNHDAMYWYRQDPGQGLRLIYYSQIVNDFQKGDIAEGYSVSREKKESFPLTVTSAQKNPTAFYLCASSDRIRDAYGYTFGSGTRLTVV.

This chain links TRBV13 with TRBJ2-4, with 7 bases matching TRBD1. The V gene's germline CDR1 is PRHDT and CDR2 FYEKMQ (reference sequence). V was clipped by 5 bases and J by 4 bases; unmatched bases: 11. This CDR3 spans 16 amino acids. CDR3 nucleotide sequence: TGTGCCAGCAGCCCAGACAGGGTAGCCCTTAAAAACATTCAGTACTTC. Its translation: CASSPDRVALKNIQYF. The whole variable domain, remainder taken from reference TRBV13 and TRBJ2-4, is AAGVIQSPRHLIKEKRETATLKCYPIPRHDTVYWYQQGPGQDPQFLISFYEKMQSDKGSIPDRFSAQQFSDYHSELNMSSLELGDSALYFCASSPDRVALKNIQYFGAGTRLSVL.

J is TRBJ2-7 and V is TRBV3-1 (or the pseudogene TRBV3-2); D not certain. The germline gives CDR1 LGHDT, CDR2 YNNKEL (reference sequence). V dropped 1 base and J dropped 3 bases, with 7 bases sitting between them. The CDR3 spans 13 residues. The CDR3 DNA sequence: TGTGCCAGCAGCCAAGTTACCGGCTACGAGCAGTACTTC. Its translation: CASSQVTGYEQYF.